A single sample gave rise to the 5 T cell receptor beta chains below, sequenced in a study of regulatory T cells in long-lasting Graves disease. Building the TCR beta libraries relied on iRepertoire HTBI primers, and CDR3 regions underwent Arm-PCR. Using its own MiXCR run on the multiplex PCR reads, TCRdb lists one record per CDR3 protein. This table holds about 240,000 distinct CDR3 sequences, just over 20% found once. Time point given: newly diagnosed GD, antithyroid drugs for less than 3 months. RNA isolated from PBMCs was used to make the TCR library. The specimen was peripheral blood mononuclear cells (PBMCs), collected at new diagnosis, from a patient treated with antithyroid drugs. These receptors were obtained from a female donor with Graves disease.

Many counts were recorded for this clonotype. Its ends do not fully match the called genes, so a read error is possible. V gene TRBV4-3 combines with J gene TRBJ2-1, with D possibly TRBD2 on 5 matching bases. The CDR3 has 13 amino acids. In germline, CDR1 is LGHNA, CDR2 YSLEER. This chain's CDR3 is CASSQDLGTRLIF. CDR3 nucleotides: TGCGCCAGCAGCCAAGATTTGGGAACTAGATTGATCTTC.

Only a few counts were recorded for this clonotype. The rearrangement links TRBV5-8 to TRBJ1-6; no clear D. CDR3 length: 13 amino acids. The germline gives CDR1 SGHTS, CDR2 YDEGEE. Trimming cost V 4 bases and J 17 bases, with 19 bases left between them. CDR3 bases: TGTGCCAGCAGCAAGCGGTCCGGCGACCGCGTCCACTTT. This translates into CASSKRSGDRVHF.

This clonotype was counted many times. This chain uses TRBV12-3 or TRBV12-4 with TRBJ1-2, with 11 bases lining up with TRBD1. The CDR3 covers 14 residues. J lost 3 bases, V lost 7 bases, and 4 bases had no gene match. The CDR3 protein is CASTGQGEYYGYTF. The CDR3 region has the DNA TGTGCCAGCACGGGACAGGGGGAGTACTATGGCTACACCTTC.

A remark on this clonotype: A much larger clone is a single base away; this may be a read error. V usage is TRBV20-1 and J usage is TRBJ1-2; TRBD1 might be the D (6 bases). The CDR3 runs to 14 residues. Germline V gene sequence: CDR1 DFQATT, CDR2 SNEGSKA (reference sequence). The CDR3 nucleotides read TGCAGTGCTAAAGAACCCCACAGGGTATATGGCTACGCCTTC. This gives the protein CSAKEPHRVYGYAF.

This clonotype was observed many times. This chain uses TRBV7-2 with TRBJ2-5, with a weak D call TRBD2 (6 bases). This CDR3 has 15 residues. Trimming removed 6 bases from V and 5 bases from J, with 19 bases in between. The germline gives CDR1 SGHTA, CDR2 FQGNSA. The CDR3, as DNA: TGTGCCAGCAGTCAAAACGGTCGGGGGAGGGAGACCCAGTACTTC. This codes for CASSQNGRGRETQYF.